Listed below are T cell receptor beta chains from one sample, sequenced in a study of beta chain features in type 1 diabetes. Generated by immunoSEQ multiplex PCR, the TCRdb table keeps only in-frame clones and is missing some. Of about 15,000 clones in the sample, 76% are singletons; the top ten hold 0.25% to 0.4%. The source material was stem cell memory CD4+ T cells from blood. The receptor source for this set is a woman between 18 and 30 years old with type 1 diabetes. Both conserved end residues are part of each CDR3. The order of the fields is D gene, J gene, V gene, clone size, CDR3 DNA, CDR3 protein. The D gene is left open where the match is weak. Some rows mark clone size as missing; the rest say once, few, many or name a class of expanded clone.

d_gene: .; j_gene: TRBJ2-3; v_gene: TRBV18; abundance: .; CDR3nt: TGTGCCAGCTCCATGGGGCTGAGCACAGATACGCAGTATTTT; CDR3aa: CASSMGLSTDTQYF
d_gene: .; j_gene: TRBJ1-2; v_gene: TRBV9; abundance: once; CDR3nt: TGTGCCAGCAGCGTAGGGGGAGGAGGCTATGGCTACACCTTC; CDR3aa: CASSVGGGGYGYTF
d_gene: .; j_gene: TRBJ2-1; v_gene: TRBV5-5; abundance: .; CDR3nt: TGTGCCAGCAGCTTTTCGTTCCGAGACACATACAATGAGCAGTTCTTC; CDR3aa: CASSFSFRDTYNEQFF
d_gene: .; j_gene: TRBJ1-1; v_gene: TRBV18; abundance: .; CDR3nt: TGTGCCAGCTCACCACGGGTGTCAGGGGTCGGAGCTTTCTTT; CDR3aa: CASSPRVSGVGAFF
d_gene: .; j_gene: TRBJ1-2; v_gene: TRBV28; abundance: .; CDR3nt: TGTGCCAGCAGTGCGAGCGGGACCTATGGCTACACCTTC; CDR3aa: CASSASGTYGYTF
d_gene: TRBD1; j_gene: TRBJ1-5; v_gene: TRBV20-1; abundance: .; CDR3nt: TGCAGTGCCCAAGACAGGGGCCAGCATTTT; CDR3aa: CSAQDRGQHF
d_gene: TRBD2; j_gene: TRBJ2-5; v_gene: TRBV19; abundance: .; CDR3nt: TGTGCCAGTAGCGGGAGGGAGACCCAGTACTTC; CDR3aa: CASSGRETQYF
d_gene: .; j_gene: TRBJ2-4; v_gene: TRBV4-3; abundance: .; CDR3nt: TGCGCCAGCAGCCAAGATCTAGGGTCCTACGCGGGGCCTAAAGGCGTTCAGTACTTC; CDR3aa: CASSQDLGSYAGPKGVQYF
d_gene: .; j_gene: TRBJ1-1; v_gene: TRBV11-2; abundance: .; CDR3nt: TGTGCCAGCAGCTCGTGGTCCGGGAGCAGAGGAGTTGGAGCTTTCTTT; CDR3aa: CASSSWSGSRGVGAFF
d_gene: TRBD2; j_gene: TRBJ2-3; v_gene: TRBV11-3; abundance: once; CDR3nt: TGTGCCAGCAGCTCCAGCGGGGAAGACACAGATACGCAGTATTTT; CDR3aa: CASSSSGEDTDTQYF
d_gene: TRBD2; j_gene: TRBJ2-1; v_gene: TRBV7-9; abundance: .; CDR3nt: TGTGCCAGCAGCCGTCTAGCGGGTGAGGAGAGGGAGTTCTTC; CDR3aa: CASSRLAGEEREFF
d_gene: .; j_gene: TRBJ2-5; v_gene: TRBV30; abundance: .; CDR3nt: TGTGCCTGGAGTCCGGCACGAGAGGGTGCGGAGACCCAGTACTTC; CDR3aa: CAWSPAREGAETQYF
d_gene: TRBD2; j_gene: TRBJ2-2; v_gene: TRBV7-8; abundance: .; CDR3nt: TGTGCCAGCAGCCCCGTGCGAGCGGGATTCCACGGGGAGCTGTTTTTT; CDR3aa: CASSPVRAGFHGELFF
d_gene: TRBD1; j_gene: TRBJ2-1; v_gene: TRBV7-2; abundance: .; CDR3nt: TGTGCCAGCAGCGGACGACTAGGGACAGGGAACAATGAGCAGTTCTTC; CDR3aa: CASSGRLGTGNNEQFF